A selection of T cell receptor beta chains follows, all from one sample in a study of shared clonotypes between healthy human individuals. Some clones are missing from TCRdb's copy, which holds only in-frame ones; the method was immunoSEQ multiplex PCR. This table holds roughly 1,500,000 clones, around 98.5% found once. Sequenced: naive CD4+ T cells sorted from blood. These receptors were obtained from a young man in good health. Both conserved end residues are part of each CDR3. The D gene is left open where the match is weak. Clone sizes are given selectively: once, few, many, or a class where the clone is expanded.

d_call,v_call,j_call,clone_size,cdr3_aa,cdr3_nt
NA,TRBV18,TRBJ1-1,NA,CASSPSGGNTEAFF,TGTGCCAGCTCACCGTCCGGGGGGAACACTGAAGCTTTCTTT
NA,TRBV11-2,TRBJ2-1,NA,CASSFFGTYNEQFF,TGTGCCAGCAGCTTTTTCGGGACCTACAATGAGCAGTTCTTC
TRBD2,TRBV5-1,TRBJ2-5,NA,CASTLGGSGTYETQYF,TGCGCCAGCACTTTGGGTGGTAGCGGGACTTATGAGACCCAGTACTTC
NA,TRBV18,TRBJ2-1,NA,CASSPLGDEQFF,TGTGCCAGCTCACCACTGGGGGATGAGCAGTTCTTC
NA,TRBV6-6,TRBJ2-7,NA,CASSVSFLATYEQYF,TGTGCCAGCAGCGTTTCCTTCCTGGCTACCTACGAGCAGTACTTC
NA,TRBV7-2,TRBJ2-7,NA,CASSYGTYEQYF,TGTGCCAGCAGCTACGGTACCTACGAGCAGTACTTC
TRBD1,TRBV28,TRBJ1-4,NA,CASSSPGQGNEKLFF,TGTGCCAGCAGTTCCCCGGGACAGGGGAATGAAAAACTGTTTTTT
NA,TRBV28,TRBJ2-7,NA,CASSLGASGYEQYF,TGTGCCAGCAGTCTCGGAGCGAGCGGCTACGAGCAGTACTTC
NA,TRBV9,TRBJ2-7,NA,CASSARGVAGEQYF,TGTGCCAGCAGCGCCAGAGGGGTTGCAGGGGAGCAGTACTTC
NA,TRBV18,TRBJ1-3,NA,CASSPKVWSVSGNTIYF,TGTGCCAGCTCACCAAAGGTTTGGTCTGTCTCTGGAAACACCATATATTTT
NA,TRBV2,TRBJ1-4,NA,CASSPVSEKLFF,TGTGCCAGCAGCCCCGTCTCTGAAAAACTGTTTTTT
NA,TRBV27,TRBJ2-5,NA,CASSYQETQYF,TGTGCCAGCAGTTATCAAGAGACCCAGTACTTC
TRBD1,TRBV7-6,TRBJ2-5,NA,CASSSDRGHQETQYF,TGTGCCAGCAGCTCGGACAGGGGGCACCAAGAGACCCAGTACTTC
NA,TRBV7-8,TRBJ2-1,once,CASSLGAAGLGNEQFF,TGTGCCAGCAGCTTAGGGGCAGCGGGCCTGGGCAATGAGCAGTTCTTC
TRBD1,TRBV2,TRBJ2-7,NA,CASSESRQGSYEQYF,TGTGCCAGCAGTGAATCTCGACAGGGTTCCTACGAGCAGTACTTC
TRBD1,TRBV5-6,TRBJ2-1,NA,CASSLGDRGWNEQFF,TGTGCCAGCAGCTTAGGGGACAGAGGGTGGAATGAGCAGTTCTTC
TRBD2,TRBV6-5,TRBJ2-5,once,CASSVSGRDGETQYF,TGTGCCAGCAGTGTTAGCGGGAGGGATGGAGAGACCCAGTACTTC
TRBD2,TRBV18,TRBJ2-5,NA,CASSPLLRGGETQYF,TGTGCCAGCTCCCCACTCCTCCGGGGGGGAGAGACCCAGTACTTC
TRBD2,TRBV6-6,TRBJ2-3,NA,CASSSGGSGTDTQYF,TGTGCCAGCAGTTCTGGCGGGAGTGGCACAGATACGCAGTATTTT
TRBD1,TRBV29-1,TRBJ2-7,NA,CSVGPGTGVYEQYF,TGCAGCGTGGGTCCCGGGACAGGGGTCTACGAGCAGTACTTC
NA,TRBV6-5,TRBJ2-7,once,CASGAGVPRFYEQYF,TGTGCCAGCGGGGCAGGGGTTCCCAGATTCTACGAGCAGTACTTC
TRBD1,TRBV27,TRBJ2-1,NA,CASSSRDRGSEEQFF,TGTGCCAGCAGTTCCCGGGACAGGGGATCAGAGGAGCAGTTCTTC
NA,TRBV2,TRBJ2-2,NA,CASSARTPRGTGELFF,TGTGCCAGCAGCGCCCGGACCCCGCGGGGCACCGGGGAGCTGTTTTTT
TRBD1,TRBV15,TRBJ1-2,NA,CATSRASGTGGHGYTF,TGTGCCACCAGCAGAGCCTCCGGGACAGGGGGCCATGGCTACACCTTC
TRBD2,TRBV7-7,TRBJ2-1,NA,CASSRLAGGSYNEQFF,TGTGCCAGCAGCAGACTAGCGGGAGGATCCTACAATGAGCAGTTCTTC
TRBD2,TRBV7-2,TRBJ2-7,NA,CASSLRLTSGNSYEQYF,TGTGCCAGCAGCTTAAGACTGACCAGCGGGAACTCCTACGAGCAGTACTTC
TRBD1,TRBV30,TRBJ1-5,NA,CAWSRDRAGNSNQPQHF,TGTGCCTGGAGTAGGGACAGGGCCGGGAATAGCAATCAGCCCCAGCATTTT
NA,TRBV7-6,TRBJ2-1,once,CASSPGPRRYNEQFF,TGTGCCAGCAGCCCGGGACCAAGACGGTATAATGAGCAGTTCTTC
TRBD2,TRBV10-2,TRBJ2-7,NA,CASSESSGSPYEQYF,TGCGCCAGCAGTGAGTCTAGCGGGAGTCCCTACGAGCAGTACTTC
TRBD2,TRBV27,TRBJ2-1,NA,CASSLWTSGPYNEQFF,TGTGCCAGCAGTTTATGGACTAGCGGCCCCTACAATGAGCAGTTCTTC
NA,TRBV28,TRBJ2-7,NA,CASSEDGRVAEQYF,TGTGCCAGCAGCGAAGACGGCAGGGTAGCCGAGCAGTACTTC
NA,TRBV10-3,TRBJ2-7,few,CAISESHPARGEQYF,TGTGCCATCAGTGAGTCCCACCCGGCCAGGGGCGAGCAGTACTTC
NA,TRBV5-1,TRBJ2-1,NA,CASSRSGLALGDEQFF,TGCGCCAGCAGCCGCTCGGGTTTGGCGCTCGGAGATGAGCAGTTCTTC